This TCR beta chain stems from a study of CD8 T cells in Susac syndrome. Controls matched for age and sex were healthy donors. There are 16 residues in the CDR3. J gave up 2 bases and V 5 bases, and 7 bases lay outside the gene matches. Germline loops: CDR1 MDHEN, CDR2 SYDVKM. With random hexamers, reverse transcription was performed on about 0.5 to 1 ug of RNA. MiXCR was run by TCRdb on the immunoSEQ multiplex PCR reads, yielding one entry per CDR3 protein. The table lists 150,000 to 200,000 distinct CDR3 sequences, less than 95% of them singletons. This TCR was recovered from a human donor in good health. Sequences were obtained from CD4+ T cells from PBMCs. The rearrangement links TRBV28 to TRBJ2-3; 10 bases are a match to TRBD2. CDR3 coding DNA: TGTGCCAGCAGTAGACTAGCGGGCCGGATCACAGATACGCAGTATTTT. This translates into CASSRLAGRITDTQYF.